The present T cell receptor (beta chain) was sequenced within a study of blood T cell repertoires in COVID-19. Study background: The samples span acute and convalescent COVID-19 from the United States, Italy and Spain. T cells, B-cell-depleted T cells, or PBMCs provided the cDNA or gDNA that served as material.

Original processing methods: Researchers report that nucleated cell counts were estimated from reference gene primer amplification. Profiling relied on immunoSEQ multiplex PCR, and the TCRdb table lists in-frame clones only, not all of them. V and J calls and clone size are those listed in that table; D and trimming were worked out from the DNA. The data show roughly 390,000 clones, about 85% seen once. The TCR was taken from a woman younger than 30 with acute or convalescent COVID-19. Sequencing input: peripheral blood.

The CDR3 DNA reads TGCGCCAGCAGCTCGGCGCCTGGGGCCTCTACTGAAGCTTTCTTT. This sequence encodes CASSSAPGASTEAFF. This chain joins TRBV5-1 and TRBJ1-1, with D possibly TRBD1 on 5 matching bases. This CDR3 spans 15 amino acids. Trimming pared 3 bases from V and 5 bases from J, leaving 17 bases between. In germline, CDR1 is SGHRS, CDR2 YFSETQ.